Described below is a single T cell receptor (beta chain) sequence and its context. Its antigen is still unknown. Per-nucleotide qualities are absent, and no much larger clonotype sits a single base away. From cysteine to phenylalanine, the CDR3 is 18 amino acids long. Only the CDR3 portion is preserved as DNA: 54 bases, with reading frame beginning at the first base. The germline V gene supplies CDR1 MDHEN and CDR2 SYDVKM. Ends trimmed: V by 5 bases, J by 0 bases; bases unmatched to a gene: 12. To sequence the TCRbeta CDR3 region, genomic DNA was isolated from the sorted cells. TCRbeta CDR3 regions were sequenced using the immunoSEQ Assay. What TCRdb holds here is the immuneACCESS table cut down to in-frame rearrangements. Part of the clones is not present; checked against another copy, under half of the missing clones reflect an unresolved V gene, and the others are unexplained. The sample table records approximately 40,000 clones; under 90% of these occur just once. The top ten hold more than 9% of the sample.

The sample comes from a study of OX40 agonist ivuxolimab in advanced cancers. Describing the broader study: The costimulatory receptor OX40 (CD134) was targeted by ivuxolimab, a fully human IgG2 agonistic monoclonal antibody. Prior anti-PD-1, anti-PD-L1 or anti-CTLA-4 therapy was permitted, and checkpoint inhibitors had been received by about 36% of dose-escalation patients. Of the roughly 51 dose-escalation patients, hepatocellular carcinoma was present in around 20, melanoma in some 15, renal cell carcinoma in 9 and head and neck cancer in 9. Intravenous ivuxolimab was administered to patients every 2 weeks at six dose levels: 0.01, 0.1, 0.3, 1.5, 3 and 10 mg/kg. In the dose-escalation cohort, more than 75% of patients were male, and the mean age was roughly 60 years, with a range of about 23 to 90. The paper covers the monotherapy dose-escalation part of the phase I ivuxolimab trial, which included N = 52 patients. Partial responses occurred in three dose-escalation patients, of whom one had hepatocellular carcinoma and two had cutaneous melanoma. The purpose of peripheral TCRbeta sequencing was to test whether ivuxolimab changed TCR sequence diversity and led to clonal T-cell expansion.

The research as a whole found: At doses from 0.1 to 3.0 mg/kg, clonal expansion was seen in both CD4+ and CD8+ blood T cells between baseline and week 6. Which antigens the clonally expanded peripheral T cells were specific for was not determined. Low levels of normalized T-cell clonal expansion were also shown by some nonresponding patients. In partial responders in the 0.1-3.0 mg/kg groups, normalized peripheral clonal expansion was found to be among the lowest, especially among CD8+ T cells. After ivuxolimab, expanded clones were on average more numerous among CD8+ T cells than among CD4+ T cells.

The trial excluded patients who had a history of autoimmune disease or who were on systemic immunosuppression. In every dose cohort, peripheral blood was drawn for TCR sequencing at baseline, cycle 4 day 1, and cycle 7 day 1. The samples were taken from a phase I, first-in-human, multicenter, open-label dose-escalation trial of ivuxolimab. Adults with locally advanced or metastatic head and neck squamous cell, hepatocellular, melanoma or renal cell carcinoma were enrolled in the trial. Before TCR sequencing, CD4+ T cells and CD8+ T cells from peripheral blood were sorted into separate populations. The source material was CD4+ or CD8+ T cells sorted from blood, sampled in a trial of the OX40 agonist ivuxolimab. The clonotype originates from an adult with an advanced solid tumor such as melanoma, head and neck, liver or kidney cancer. The rearranged segments are TRBV28 and TRBJ1-3; TRBD1 aligns with 8 central bases. The nucleotides are TGTGCCAGCAGTCCCTATCCTGGGGACAGGAGCTCTGGAAACACCATATATTTT. It codes for CASSPYPGDRSSGNTIYF.